This T cell receptor beta chain derives from a study of response to subunit inactivated influenza vaccine. General study points: Few new T cells, the authors suggested, are recruited by each seasonal influenza vaccination.

Via MiXCR, TCRdb re-called the RT-PCR reads, giving one row per CDR3 protein. The sample has over 150,000 distinct CDR3 sequences, approximately 11% seen once. This clonotype was seen at least ten times. The antigen remains undetermined. Germline V gene lookup returns CDR1 SGHAT and CDR2 FQNNGV. This CDR3 is 15 amino acids long. Trimming removed 1 base from V and 1 base from J, with 9 bases in between. The receptor comes from a man in his forties or fifties who received an inactivated influenza vaccine. The chain uses TRBV11-2 and TRBJ2-3; D is perhaps TRBD2 (6 bases). Sample: non-naive T cells sorted from PBMCs, taken about 6 weeks after vaccination. DNA for the CDR3: TGTGCCAGCAGCTTAGGCGGGGTCCGCACAGATACGCAGTATTTT. Its protein product is CASSLGGVRTDTQYF.